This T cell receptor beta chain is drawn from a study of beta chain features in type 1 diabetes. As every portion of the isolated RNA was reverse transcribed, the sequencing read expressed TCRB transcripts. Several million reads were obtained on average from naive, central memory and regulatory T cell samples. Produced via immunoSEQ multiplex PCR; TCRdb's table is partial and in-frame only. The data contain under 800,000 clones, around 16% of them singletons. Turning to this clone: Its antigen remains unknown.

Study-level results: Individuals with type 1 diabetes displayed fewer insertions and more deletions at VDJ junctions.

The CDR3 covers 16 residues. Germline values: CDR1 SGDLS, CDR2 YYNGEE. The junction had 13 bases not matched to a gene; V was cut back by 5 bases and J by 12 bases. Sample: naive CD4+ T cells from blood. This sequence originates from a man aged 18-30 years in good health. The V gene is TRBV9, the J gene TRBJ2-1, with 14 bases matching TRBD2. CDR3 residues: CASRAGTSGRRVTQFF. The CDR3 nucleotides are TGTGCCAGCAGGGCCGGGACTAGCGGGAGAAGGGTAACGCAGTTCTTC.